Reported below is one TCR beta chain. Its target is not known. Libraries were prepared by immunoSEQ multiplex PCR; TCRdb keeps only in-frame clonotypes and omits some of them. Among over 100,000 clones listed, more than 75% were seen once. This entry is derived from a study of T cell responses to AZD1222 COVID-19 vaccine. Overall study results and limits: Only a handful of AZD1222 recipients were seropositive at baseline. Sampling that yielded the repertoires occurred only after the peak T cell response. With dominance at 160-218 and 743-854, vaccine-associated CD4 TCRs spanned spike. Spike-specific TCR breadth and depth went up after people got two AZD1222 doses.

CDR1 and CDR2 from the germline V gene are KGHDR and SFDVKD. V lost 9 bases and J lost 4, with 8 bases in between. The CDR3 runs to 12 residues. This sequence originates from an adult in good health. The chain employs TRBV24-1 and TRBJ2-2; D may be TRBD2 (6 bases). The starting material was peripheral blood, obtained on day 0 of AZD1222 vaccination. DNA of the CDR3: TGTGCCACCGGAGGGACCACCGGGGAGCTGTTTTTT. Amino acid sequence: CATGGTTGELFF.